The next 16 T cell receptor beta chains were all read from a single sample in a study of blood T cell repertoires in COVID-19. Sequencing was performed with immunoSEQ multiplex PCR; in TCRdb, only in-frame clones are kept and a portion is missing. The table shows 270,000 or so clones, with roughly 84% occurring only once. Input material: peripheral blood. The receptor set was obtained from a human donor with COVID-19, enrolled during active disease. The donor label of this sample is uncertain.

The chain recombines TRBV7-3 with TRBJ2-1, with 9 bases that match TRBD2. The length of the CDR3 is 15 residues. Trimming took 5 bases from V and 8 from J; bases not matched to a gene: 10. Per germline, CDR1 SGHTA and CDR2 FQGTGA. The chain's CDR3 is CASSDRGGRVDEQFF. Written as DNA, the CDR3 is TGTGCCAGCAGCGACCGAGGCGGGAGGGTCGATGAGCAGTTCTTC.

The V gene is TRBV29-1, the J gene TRBJ1-1; TRBD1 is a possible D gene (5 bases). This CDR3 has 13 residues. V gave up 4 bases and J gave up 3 bases, with 12 bases separating them. Germline assignment: CDR1 SQVTM and CDR2 ANQGSEA. This chain's CDR3 is CSVVRGGDTEAFF. Here the CDR3 DNA reads TGCAGCGTTGTAAGGGGAGGCGACACTGAAGCTTTCTTT.

This chain's CDR3 is CASSLQGRTNSPLHF. The CDR3 DNA is TGTGCCAGCAGCTTGCAGGGGCGAACAAATTCACCCCTCCACTTT. The chain recombines TRBV7-9 with TRBJ1-6, with D possibly matching TRBD1 (6 bases). The ends were cut back, 3 bases at V and 7 bases at J, with 13 bases in the middle. CDR1 and CDR2 (germline): SEHNR, FQNEAQ (reference sequence). The length of the CDR3 is 15 residues.

A word on this clone: Other DNA sequences from this sample encode an identical CDR3 as well. The V gene is TRBV7-3, the J gene TRBJ1-1; TRBD1 is a possible D gene (5 bases). The germline V gene encodes CDR1 SGHTA and CDR2 FQGTGA. CDR3 length: 15 amino acids. Trimming left V 1 base short and J 1 base short, with 10 bases between. CDR3 sequence: CASSLNGGENTEAFF. Here the CDR3 DNA reads TGTGCCAGCAGCTTAAACGGGGGGGAGAACACTGAAGCTTTCTTT.

The chain employs TRBV28 and TRBJ2-3, with D possibly TRBD2 on 5 matching bases. The CDR3 sequence is 15 residues long. Germline CDR1 reads MDHEN; CDR2 reads SYDVKM. Trimming stripped 2 bases from V and 4 bases from J, with 13 bases between. In DNA, the CDR3 is TGTGCCAGCAGTTTAATCACCGGGGTGGCAGATACGCAGTATTTT. It is translated as CASSLITGVADTQYF.

The rearrangement links TRBV7-9 to TRBJ2-5; 12 positions agree with TRBD2. The germline V gene has CDR1 SEHNR and CDR2 FQNEAQ (reference sequence). The CDR3 runs to 14 residues. Trimming took 6 bases from V and 4 from J; bases not matched to a gene: 3. The CDR3 region is CASRMGLAGETQYF. In DNA form, the CDR3 reads TGTGCCAGCAGGATGGGACTAGCGGGAGAGACCCAGTACTTC.

The J gene is TRBJ1-2, the V gene TRBV4-1; perhaps TRBD1 as D (6 bases). Germline CDR1 reads MGHRA; CDR2 reads YSYEKL. Trimming removed 3 bases at V and 1 base at J, with 12 bases between. The CDR3 is 15 amino acids. As DNA, the CDR3 is TGCGCCAGCAGCCAGACAGGTGGGGATAACTATGGCTACACCTTC. Amino acid sequence: CASSQTGGDNYGYTF.

This clone was observed a handful of times. The rearrangement joins TRBV7-3 to TRBJ2-1; TRBD2 matches 8 bases. CDR1 is SGHTA, CDR2 FQGTGA, per germline. V shed 3 bases, J shed 10 bases, and the junction held 8 bases outside the gene matches. The CDR3 is 14 amino acids. CDR3 nucleotide sequence: TGTGCCAGCAGCTTTGTCGGGAGGGCTGGAGAGCAGTTCTTC. Its translation: CASSFVGRAGEQFF.

The chain employs TRBV6-1 and TRBJ1-3; the D is unclear. This CDR3 spans 16 amino acids. V dropped 4 bases and J dropped 0 bases, with 13 bases sitting between them. Germline V lookup: CDR1 MNHNS, CDR2 SASEGT. CDR3 loop: CASSAPGYPSGNTIYF. CDR3 nucleotides: TGTGCCAGCAGTGCGCCGGGTTACCCCTCTGGAAACACCATATATTTT.

This chain joins TRBV11-3 and TRBJ2-1, with 11 nucleotides matching TRBD2. CDR3 size: 15 residues. Germline V lookup: CDR1 SGHNT, CDR2 YENEEA. The V gene end was trimmed by 5 bases and the J gene end by 12 bases; junction bases not matched to a gene: 12. CDR3 nucleotides: TGTGCCAGCAGCCCCCCGGGTAGCGGGAGGGCCGGGCAGTTCTTC. This gives the protein CASSPPGSGRAGQFF.

The chain recombines TRBV19 with TRBJ1-5, with 7 bases identical to TRBD1. The junction had 6 bases not matched to a gene; V was cut back by 5 bases and J by 2 bases. Per the germline V gene, CDR1 is LNHDA and CDR2 is SQIVND (reference sequence). CDR3 length equals 15 residues. This CDR3 is CASSVGGYGNQPQHF. The CDR3 DNA reads TGTGCCAGTAGTGTAGGGGGCTATGGCAATCAGCCCCAGCATTTT.

This clone was picked up a small number of times. The CDR3 loop reads CASSLGLPPDTQYF. The CDR3 DNA sequence: TGTGCCAGCAGCTTGGGGCTGCCCCCAGATACGCAGTATTTT. V gene TRBV5-4 combines with J gene TRBJ2-3, with no clear D. V was cut by 0 bases and J by 4 bases, with 9 bases left in between. Germline V lookup: CDR1 SGHNT, CDR2 YYREEE (reference sequence). This CDR3 is built from 14 residues. Full variable domain (rest looked up from reference TRBV5-4 and TRBJ2-3): ETGVTQSPTHLIKTRGQQVTLRCSSQSGHNTVSWYQQALGQGPQFIFQYYREEENGRGNFPPRFSGLQFPNYSSELNVNALELDDSALYLCASSLGLPPDTQYFGPGTRLTVL.

The chain carries TRBV5-6 and TRBJ2-2; 7 nucleotides line up with TRBD2. CDR3 size: 16 residues. Germline trimming cut 2 bases from V and 3 bases from J; bases unmatched to any gene: 7. CDR1 is SGHDT and CDR2 is YYEEEE in the germline V gene. In DNA form, the CDR3 reads TGTGCCAGCAGCTTCTCCGGGACTACGGACACCGGGGAGCTGTTTTTT. Translation: CASSFSGTTDTGELFF.

V and J are TRBV9 and TRBJ2-3, with TRBD2 identical over 11 bases. V shed 3 bases and J 3 bases; nucleotides not matched to a gene: 3. The CDR3 totals 15 residues. CDR1 is SGDLS and CDR2 is YYNGEE in the germline V gene. The CDR3 nucleotides read TGTGCCAGCAGCGCGACTAGCGGGAATACAGATACGCAGTATTTT. Translation: CASSATSGNTDTQYF. Full variable domain (missing parts from reference TRBV9 and TRBJ2-3): DSGVTQTPKHLITATGQRVTLRCSPRSGDLSVYWYQQSLDQGLQFLIQYYNGEERAKGNILERFSAQQFPDLHSELNLSSLELGDSALYFCASSATSGNTDTQYFGPGTRLTVL.

Note on this clone: This sample also contains other DNA sequences that code for the same CDR3. V usage is TRBV19 and J usage is TRBJ2-1; D gene uncertain. CDR3 size: 12 residues. V lost 5 bases and J lost 3, with 5 bases in between. CDR1 and CDR2 (germline): LNHDA, SQIVND (reference sequence). In DNA, the CDR3 is TGTGCCAGTAGTCGAGGCTACAATGAGCAGTTCTTC. It specifies CASSRGYNEQFF. Complete variable domain (other parts from reference TRBV19 and TRBJ2-1): DGGITQSPKYLFRKEGQNVTLSCEQNLNHDAMYWYRQDPGQGLRLIYYSQIVNDFQKGDIAEGYSVSREKKESFPLTVTSAQKNPTAFYLCASSRGYNEQFFGPGTRLTVL.

The chain joins TRBV30 to TRBJ1-3, with 7 bases identical to TRBD1. J was trimmed by 8 bases and V by 1 base; bases with no gene match: 11. Germline-derived CDR1 and CDR2 are GTSNPN and SVGIG (reference sequence). The CDR3 is 15 residues long. The CDR3 spells CAWSGGDSGPDTIYF. CDR3 coding DNA: TGTGCCTGGAGTGGAGGGGACAGCGGACCGGACACCATATATTTT. Complete variable domain (other parts from reference TRBV30 and TRBJ1-3): SQTIHQWPATLVQPVGSPLSLECTVEGTSNPNLYWYRQAAGRGLQLLFYSVGIGQISSEVPQNLSASRPQDRQFILSSKKLLLSDSGFYLCAWSGGDSGPDTIYFGEGSWLTVV.